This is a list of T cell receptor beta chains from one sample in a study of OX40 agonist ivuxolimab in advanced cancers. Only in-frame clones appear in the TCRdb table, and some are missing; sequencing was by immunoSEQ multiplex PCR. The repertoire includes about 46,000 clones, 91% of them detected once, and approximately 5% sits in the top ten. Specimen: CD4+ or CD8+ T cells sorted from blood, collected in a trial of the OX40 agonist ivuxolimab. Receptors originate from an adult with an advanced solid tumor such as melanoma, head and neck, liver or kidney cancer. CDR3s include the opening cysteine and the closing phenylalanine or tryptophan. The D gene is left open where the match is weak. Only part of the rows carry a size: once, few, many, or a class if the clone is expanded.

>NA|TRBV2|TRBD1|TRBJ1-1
TGTGCCAGCAGCCTCGGACAGGGGCGCGGTGAAGCTTTCTTT
CASSLGQGRGEAFF
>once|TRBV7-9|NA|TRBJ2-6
TGTGCCAGCAGCTTAGACTCAGGGGCTGGGGCCAACGTCCTGACTTTC
CASSLDSGAGANVLTF
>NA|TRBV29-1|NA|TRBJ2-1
TGCAGCGCAGCAGGAGGGTCCTACAATGAGCAGTTCTTC
CSAAGGSYNEQFF
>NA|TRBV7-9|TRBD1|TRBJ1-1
TGTGCCAGCAGCTTAGACAGGGGGCGCACTGAAGCTTTCTTT
CASSLDRGRTEAFF
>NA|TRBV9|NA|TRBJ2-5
TGTGCCAGCAGCGCCCCGGGGGACCCGGCAGAGACCCAGTACTTC
CASSAPGDPAETQYF
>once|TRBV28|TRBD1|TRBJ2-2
TGTGCCAGCAGTTTCCCCCGAGAGCGACAGACAGGGGTTACCGGGGAGCTGTTTTTT
CASSFPRERQTGVTGELFF
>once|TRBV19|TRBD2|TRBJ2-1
TGTGCCAGTACTTCACTAGCGGAGACCTACAATGAGCAGTTCTTC
CASTSLAETYNEQFF
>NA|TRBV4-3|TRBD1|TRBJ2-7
TGCGCCAGCAGCCTTAGCGCAGGGGGCTCCTACGAGCAGTACTTC
CASSLSAGGSYEQYF
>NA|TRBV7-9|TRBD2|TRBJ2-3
TGTGCCAGCAGCTTAGACGGGGGAGGGGCAGATACGCAGTATTTT
CASSLDGGGADTQYF
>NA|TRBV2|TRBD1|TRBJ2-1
TGTGCCAGCAGTGTAGGGGGCTATGAGCAGTTCTTC
CASSVGGYEQFF
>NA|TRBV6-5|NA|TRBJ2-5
TGTGCCAGCAGTTACCGGGGTGGGGGGACCCAGTACTTC
CASSYRGGGTQYF
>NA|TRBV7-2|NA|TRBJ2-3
TGTGCCAGCAGCTTTCCCCCCACAGATACGCAGTATTTT
CASSFPPTDTQYF
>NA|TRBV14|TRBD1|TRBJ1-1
TGTGCCAGCAGCCACTTAGACAGGGCCTACGAAGCTTTCTTT
CASSHLDRAYEAFF
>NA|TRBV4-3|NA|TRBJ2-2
TGCGCCAGCAGCCAAGAAGAGAAAGGGGCCGGGGAGCTGTTTTTT
CASSQEEKGAGELFF
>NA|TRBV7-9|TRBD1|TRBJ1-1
TGTGCCAGCAGCACGGGGACAGGTTTGAACACTGAAGCTTTCTTT
CASSTGTGLNTEAFF
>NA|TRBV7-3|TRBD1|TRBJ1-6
TGTGCCAGCAGCTTAGGACAGGGGAATAATTCACCCCTCCACTTT
CASSLGQGNNSPLHF
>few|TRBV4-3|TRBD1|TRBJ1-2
TGCGCCAGCAGCCAAGATCAAACAGGGGGCGCAAGCTACACCTTC
CASSQDQTGGASYTF
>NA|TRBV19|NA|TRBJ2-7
TGTGCCAGTAGTGTCTTCCTGAGGGGTCAGGGATCTGCCTACGAGCAGTACTTC
CASSVFLRGQGSAYEQYF
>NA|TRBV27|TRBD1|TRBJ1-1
TGTGCCAGCAGTTTCGGGACAGGGATGAACACTGAAGCTTTCTTT
CASSFGTGMNTEAFF
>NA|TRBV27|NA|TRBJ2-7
TGTGCCAGCAGTTCACCCCCGGGGTTGGAGCAGTACTTC
CASSSPPGLEQYF
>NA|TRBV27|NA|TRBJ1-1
TGTGCCAGCAGTTCTCTGGGCCAGGTCACTGAAGCTTTCTTT
CASSSLGQVTEAFF
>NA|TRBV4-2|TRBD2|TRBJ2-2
TGTGCCAGCAGCCAAGGCCTAGCGGGAGGAATCGGGGAGCTGTTTTTT
CASSQGLAGGIGELFF
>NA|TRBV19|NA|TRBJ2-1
TGTGCCAGTAGTATGGGGAATGAGCAGTTCTTC
CASSMGNEQFF
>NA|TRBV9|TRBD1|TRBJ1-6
TGTGCCAGCAGCAGCGGGACAGGGGATTCACCCCTCCACTTT
CASSSGTGDSPLHF
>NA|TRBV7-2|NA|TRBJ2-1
TGTGCCAGCAGCTCCGGACCGGGCGCTTTCAATGAGCAGTTCTTC
CASSSGPGAFNEQFF
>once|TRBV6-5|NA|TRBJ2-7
TGTGCCAGCAGTGGACCGGGGGAGCTCTACGAGCAGTACTTC
CASSGPGELYEQYF
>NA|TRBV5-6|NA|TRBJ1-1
TGTGCCAGCAGCTTGGCCGGGGCAACTGAAGCTTTCTTT
CASSLAGATEAFF
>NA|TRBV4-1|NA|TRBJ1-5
TGCGCCAGCAGCCAAGAAACGGGGCTAAGCAATCAGCCCCAGCATTTT
CASSQETGLSNQPQHF
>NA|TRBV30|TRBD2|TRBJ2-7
TGTGCCTGGAGTGAATTCGGGGCAACCGGGACTAGCGTAACCTACGAGCAGTACTTC
CAWSEFGATGTSVTYEQYF
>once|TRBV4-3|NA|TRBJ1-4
TGCGCCAGCAGCCAAGGGTGGGGGGTTGCGGAAAAACTGTTTTTT
CASSQGWGVAEKLFF
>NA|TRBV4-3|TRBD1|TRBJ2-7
TGCGCCAGCAGCCAAGATGGGACAGGGTCCTACGAGCAGTACTTC
CASSQDGTGSYEQYF
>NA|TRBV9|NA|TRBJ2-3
TGTGCCAGCAGCTGGGGCACAGATACGCAGTATTTT
CASSWGTDTQYF
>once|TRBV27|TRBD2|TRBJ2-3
TGTGCCAGCAGTTTAGTCGCTTCGGGAGGAGATACGCAGTATTTT
CASSLVASGGDTQYF
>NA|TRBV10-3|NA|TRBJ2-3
TGTGCCATCAGAAAGGGACCCCAAGGTGGAACAGATACGCAGTATTTT
CAIRKGPQGGTDTQYF
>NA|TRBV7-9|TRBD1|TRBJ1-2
TGTGCCAGCAGCTTGGGCCGACAGGGTGGATTCTCTTGGGGCTACACCTTC
CASSLGRQGGFSWGYTF
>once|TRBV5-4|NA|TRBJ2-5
TGTGCCAGCAGCTTGTGGGTCCAAGAGACCCAGTACTTC
CASSLWVQETQYF
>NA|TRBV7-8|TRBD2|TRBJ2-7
TGTGCCAGCAGCTCTTCGCCTAGCGGGGTTACCTACGAGCAGTACTTC
CASSSSPSGVTYEQYF
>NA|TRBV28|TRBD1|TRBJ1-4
TGTGCCAGCAATAAACAGGGGTCAAGGGAAAAACTGTTTTTT
CASNKQGSREKLFF
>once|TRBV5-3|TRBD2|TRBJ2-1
TGTGCCAGAGGGACTAGCAGCTACAATGAGCAGTTCTTC
CARGTSSYNEQFF
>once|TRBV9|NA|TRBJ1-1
TGTGCCAGCAGCGTGACAGCGTCGTTGAACACTGAAGCTTTCTTT
CASSVTASLNTEAFF
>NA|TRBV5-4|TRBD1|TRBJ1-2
TGTGCCAGCAGCTTTTTCGGACAGGGGCGATACTATGGCTACACCTTC
CASSFFGQGRYYGYTF
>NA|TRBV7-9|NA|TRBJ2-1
TGTGCCAGCAGCTTTGGAAGCGGTAATGAGCAGTTCTTC
CASSFGSGNEQFF
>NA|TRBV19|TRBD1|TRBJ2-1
TGTGCCAGTAGTATAGACAGGGGGCCGAATGAGCAGTTCTTC
CASSIDRGPNEQFF
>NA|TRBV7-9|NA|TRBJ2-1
TGTGCCAGCAGCTATCTGCGGGAAAATGAGCAGTTCTTC
CASSYLRENEQFF
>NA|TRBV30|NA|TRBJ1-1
TGTGCCGGTCTGTTGAACACTGAAGCTTTCTTT
CAGLLNTEAFF
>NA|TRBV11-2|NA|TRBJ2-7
TGTGCCAGCAGCTTTGGGGACGGGAGCTACGAGCAGTACTTC
CASSFGDGSYEQYF
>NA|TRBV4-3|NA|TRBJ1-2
TGCGCCAGCAGCCAAGATCGGGCCACGGGGGGAAGTAACTATGGCTACACCTTC
CASSQDRATGGSNYGYTF
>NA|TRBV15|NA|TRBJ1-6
TGTGCCACCGAGGACGTCGCAGGGTTCTCACCCCTCCACTTT
CATEDVAGFSPLHF
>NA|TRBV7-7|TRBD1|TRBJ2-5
TGTGCTAGCAGCTCCTTTGACAGGGGGCGAGGAGAGACCCAGTACTTC
CASSSFDRGRGETQYF
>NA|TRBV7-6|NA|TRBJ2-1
TGTGCCAGCAGCTTTTTACCCGAATCCTACAATGAGCAGTTCTTC
CASSFLPESYNEQFF
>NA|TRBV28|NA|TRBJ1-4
TGTGCCAGCAGTTTATCGGAGGGGGATCTGGAAAAACTGTTTTTT
CASSLSEGDLEKLFF
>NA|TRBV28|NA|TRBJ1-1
TGTGCCAGCAGTTTGACGGGGTGGGACACTGAAGCTTTCTTT
CASSLTGWDTEAFF
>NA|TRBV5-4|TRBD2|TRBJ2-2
TGTGCCAGCAGCTTCGGGACTAGCCACCGCACCGGGGAGCTGTTTTTT
CASSFGTSHRTGELFF